The 32 T cell receptor beta chains in this list originate from one sample, sequenced in a study of T cells after yellow fever vaccination. TCRdb processed the 5' RACE reads anew with MiXCR; each CDR3 protein has one entry. This sample yields about 320,000 distinct CDR3 sequences, of which approximately 4.5% are seen a single time; approximately 19% belongs to the top ten. The source was PBMCs, collected 15 days after the yellow fever booster vaccination. These receptors all come from a man aged 18 to 29 who received the YFV17D yellow fever vaccine.

This clonotype was recorded many times. This chain connects TRBV5-8 to TRBJ1-2; D gene uncertain. CDR3 length equals 14 residues. The ends were cut back, 7 bases at V and 2 bases at J, with 15 bases in the middle. Per germline, CDR1 SGHTS and CDR2 YDEGEE. As DNA, the CDR3 is TGTGCCAGCGAACCCCGGACGGCCAACTATGGCTACACCTTC. Its translation: CASEPRTANYGYTF.

This clonotype has more than one count but fewer than ten. The CDR3 is CASTRGEIDTQYF. CDR3 nucleotide sequence: TGTGCCAGCACGCGGGGGGAGATAGATACGCAGTATTTT. The chain links TRBV2 to TRBJ2-3; 8 bases fit TRBD2. Trimming cost V 7 bases and J 5 bases; bases outside gene matches: 5. The CDR3 runs 13 residues. The germline gives CDR1 SNHLY, CDR2 FYNNEI. Filled out from reference TRBV2 and TRBJ2-3, the complete variable domain reads EPEVTQTPSHQVTQMGQEVILRCVPISNHLYFYWYRQILGQKVEFLVSFYNNEISEKSEIFDDQFSVERPDGSNFTLKIRSTKLEDSAMYFCASTRGEIDTQYFGPGTRLTVL.

The V and J genes are TRBV6-5 and TRBJ2-7, with D perhaps TRBD2 (5 bases). This CDR3 region has 15 residues. Trimming took off 0 bases at V and 3 bases at J, with 12 bases between the two ends. Germline V gene data show CDR1 as MNHEY and CDR2 as SVGAGI. CDR3 bases: TGTGCCAGCAGTTACTCCGACGGGATGGACTACGAGCAGTACTTC. This encodes CASSYSDGMDYEQYF.

This clonotype has more than one count but fewer than ten. The chain combines TRBV20-1 with TRBJ2-1; 15 bases are a match to TRBD2. The germline V gene has CDR1 DFQATT and CDR2 SNEGSKA (reference sequence). This CDR3 is 17 amino acids long. J was trimmed by 1 base and V by 5 bases; bases with no gene match: 6. CDR3 region: CSAPPGLAGGSYNEQFF. DNA of the CDR3: TGCAGTGCTCCTCCGGGACTAGCGGGGGGTTCCTACAATGAGCAGTTCTTC.

This clonotype was seen a few times. The rearrangement joins TRBV27 to TRBJ2-2, with 7 bases that match TRBD2. V lost 5 bases to trimming and J lost 5 bases; unmatched junction nucleotides: 14. CDR3 size: 17 residues. The V gene's germline CDR1 is MNHEY and CDR2 SMNVEV (reference sequence). CDR3: CASSPLGGVSSTGELFF. The CDR3 DNA follows: TGTGCCAGCAGTCCCCTGGGAGGGGTTAGCAGTACCGGGGAGCTGTTTTTT.

This clonotype turned up a few times. The chain uses TRBV6-5 and TRBJ2-5; D is perhaps TRBD1 (5 bases). Trimming pared 3 bases from V and 2 bases from J, leaving 16 bases between. CDR3 length: 16 residues. Germline CDR1 is MNHEY and CDR2 is SVGAGI. The CDR3 spells CASSYYVFRAQETQYF. As DNA, the CDR3 is TGTGCCAGCAGTTATTATGTTTTCAGGGCGCAAGAGACCCAGTACTTC.

This clonotype was recorded many times. The chain carries TRBV9 and TRBJ2-5; perhaps TRBD2 as D (6 bases). Per the germline V gene, CDR1 is SGDLS and CDR2 is YYNGEE. V was trimmed by 0 bases and J by 5 bases, leaving 14 bases between them. The CDR3 length is 15 residues. CDR3 protein: CASSVGRGLTETQYF. CDR3 nucleotide sequence: TGTGCCAGCAGCGTAGGACGGGGGTTAACGGAGACCCAGTACTTC.

This clonotype was seen repeatedly, ten times or more. The V gene is TRBV7-2, the J gene TRBJ2-3; TRBD1 agrees at 8 bases. The CDR3 loop spans 14 amino acids. J lost 1 base, V lost 6 bases, and 3 bases had no gene match. The germline CDR1 and CDR2 sequences are SGHTA and FQGNSA. The CDR3 nucleotides are TGTGCCAGCAGAGACAGGGGTGGCACAGATACGCAGTATTTT. It translates to CASRDRGGTDTQYF.

This clonotype was observed a few times. The CDR3 sequence: CASRLPWGYGYTF. DNA of the CDR3: TGTGCCAGCAGGCTCCCTTGGGGCTATGGCTACACCTTC. This sequence joins TRBV7-2 and TRBJ1-2; D ambiguous. The CDR3 covers 13 residues. Germline-derived CDR1 and CDR2 are SGHTA and FQGNSA. V was trimmed by 6 bases and J by 4 bases, leaving 12 bases between them.

The table lists this clonotype with many counts. This chain joins TRBV30 and TRBJ1-1, with TRBD1 as a possible D gene (5 bases). V lost 3 bases, J lost 5 bases, and 10 bases lay in between. The CDR3 sequence is 12 residues long. Per the germline V gene, CDR1 is GTSNPN and CDR2 is SVGIG (reference sequence). CDR3 DNA: TGTGCCTGGAGCCGGGGGTGGACTGAAGCTTTCTTT. Protein product: CAWSRGWTEAFF.

The chain recombines TRBV29-1 with TRBJ1-5; 9 bases match TRBD1. The germline gives CDR1 SQVTM, CDR2 ANQGSEA. The CDR3 has 14 amino acids. V gave up 6 bases and J gave up 7 bases; unmatched junction bases: 10. The CDR3 is CSVAQGAGRQPQHF. For the CDR3, the DNA is TGCAGCGTAGCACAGGGGGCCGGGCGACAGCCCCAGCATTTT.

There are many counts of this clonotype. The chain recombines TRBV12-3 or TRBV12-4 with TRBJ2-3; no firm D call. V lost 6 bases and J 6 bases, leaving 16 bases between the germline ends. The CDR3 sequence is 14 residues long. CDR3 nucleotide sequence: TGTGCCAGCAGCGACCACCAGATGGTGGATACGCAGTATTTT. Encoded protein: CASSDHQMVDTQYF.

This clonotype was seen many times. This chain links TRBV6-2 or TRBV6-3 with TRBJ2-4; 10 positions match TRBD2. This CDR3 comprises 19 residues. Germline assignment: CDR1 MNHEY and CDR2 SVGEGT. V lost 4 bases to trimming and J lost 0 bases; unmatched junction nucleotides: 12. The CDR3 DNA sequence: TGTGCCAGCAGTTCGACTAGCGGGTTCTCCCGCCTAGCCAAAAACATTCAGTACTTC. Its translation is CASSSTSGFSRLAKNIQYF.

This clonotype was observed at least ten times. The chain is built from TRBV28 and TRBJ2-1; TRBD1 aligns across 7 bases. Trimming at V came to 6 bases and at J to 1 base, leaving 6 bases not matched to a gene. This CDR3 comprises 15 residues. Per germline, CDR1 MDHEN and CDR2 SYDVKM. CDR3 region: CASSLGGPSYNEQFF. As DNA, the CDR3 is TGTGCCAGCAGCCTAGGGGGCCCTTCCTACAATGAGCAGTTCTTC.

This clonotype was counted between two and nine times. V is TRBV6-4 and J is TRBJ1-6; D unresolved. Germline CDR1 and CDR2: MRHNA and SNTAGT. Trimming took 4 bases from V and 8 from J, leaving 12 bases between them. The CDR3 has 14 amino acids. CDR3 bases: TGTGCCAGCAGTGCCTCCGGCCAAGATTCACCCCTCCACTTT. Translation: CASSASGQDSPLHF.

The table lists this clonotype with many counts. The chain joins TRBV12-3 or TRBV12-4 to TRBJ1-5, with TRBD1 matching over 7 bases. J lost 5 bases, V lost 6 bases, and 7 bases had no gene match. This CDR3 is 14 amino acids long. CDR3 sequence (DNA): TGTGCCAGCAGGTCGGACAGGAGGGATCAGCCCCAGCATTTT. Translation gives CASRSDRRDQPQHF.

In this sample, this clonotype turned up many times. The chain recombines TRBV7-2 with TRBJ2-7, with D possibly being TRBD1 or TRBD2 (6 bases each). The CDR3 runs to 18 residues. The V gene lost 2 bases and the J gene lost 0 bases, with 20 bases spanning the gap. In germline, CDR1 is SGHTA, CDR2 FQGNSA. The CDR3 DNA is TGTGCCAGCAGCTTAAAATCGTTCGGGGGCCGGGGCTCCTACGAGCAGTACGTC. This sequence encodes CASSLKSFGGRGSYEQYV.

This clonotype has more than one count but fewer than ten. This rearrangement joins TRBV5-5 to TRBJ1-1; maybe TRBD1 (6 bases). The V and J ends lost 0 bases and 0 bases respectively, with 9 bases between them. There are 15 residues in the CDR3. In germline, CDR1 is SGHKS, CDR2 YYEKEE (reference sequence). As DNA, the CDR3 is TGTGCCAGCAGCTTGGCGTCAGGGGTGAACACTGAAGCTTTCTTT. Its protein is CASSLASGVNTEAFF.

This clonotype was detected ten times or more. This rearrangement joins TRBV5-1 to TRBJ2-1; D ambiguous. V was clipped by 1 base and J by 2 bases, with 7 bases between them. Looked up from germline, CDR1 is SGHRS and CDR2 is YFSETQ. The length of the CDR3 is 14 residues. Here the CDR3 DNA reads TGCGCCAGCAGCTTGTTTGTCCCCTACAATGAGCAGTTCTTC. Protein: CASSLFVPYNEQFF.

V usage is TRBV5-1 and J usage is TRBJ1-2, with a possible D match to TRBD1 (5 bases). CDR1 SGHRS and CDR2 YFSETQ come from the germline V gene. The CDR3 has 13 residues. V was pared by 0 bases and J by 6 bases, with 9 bases between. The CDR3 DNA reads as TGCGCCAGCAGCTTGGTAGGGGAAAATGGCTACACCTTC. Its protein product is CASSLVGENGYTF.

This clonotype has at least ten counts. This chain joins TRBV20-1 and TRBJ2-1, with 7 nucleotides matching TRBD1. The J segment lost 6 bases and the V segment lost 3 bases, leaving 14 bases of the junction unmatched. The CDR3 is 16 amino acids. Germline CDR1 is DFQATT and CDR2 is SNEGSKA (reference sequence). This CDR3 is CSARSLDRALGNEQFF. CDR3 coding DNA: TGCAGTGCTAGGTCACTCGACAGGGCTTTGGGCAATGAGCAGTTCTTC.

This clonotype was seen many times. This chain connects TRBV5-1 to TRBJ2-3; 9 nucleotides agree with TRBD1. The CDR3 sequence is 13 residues long. With 4 bases clipped from V and 7 bases from J, the junction kept 4 bases outside the gene matches. Germline V CDR1 and CDR2: SGHRS, YFSETQ. CDR3 in DNA: TGCGCCAGCAGCGCGGGACAGGGAAATACGCAGTATTTT. As protein: CASSAGQGNTQYF.

This clonotype was observed at least ten times. The chain joins TRBV5-1 to TRBJ2-6, with D tentatively TRBD1 (6 bases). The germline V gene encodes CDR1 SGHRS and CDR2 YFSETQ. V gave up 3 bases and J gave up 2 bases, with 18 bases separating them. This CDR3 spans 18 amino acids. The CDR3 DNA reads as TGCGCCAGCAGCTCAGTGTCCCTGGGGGCGGCTGGGGCCAACGTCCTGACTTTC. It is translated as CASSSVSLGAAGANVLTF.

This clonotype showed up just a few times. The chain joins TRBV5-4 to TRBJ2-2; the D is unclear. V was shortened by 4 bases and J by 8 bases, with 9 bases between the two germline ends. CDR3 length: 12 amino acids. CDR1 and CDR2 (germline): SGHNT, YYREEE (reference sequence). The CDR3 sequence is CASSPIGGELFF. In DNA form, the CDR3 reads TGTGCCAGCAGCCCCATTGGGGGGGAGCTGTTTTTT.

This clonotype was seen a handful of times. CDR3 loop: CASSLGGPVDIQYF. The CDR3 DNA follows: TGTGCCAGCAGCCTGGGGGGGCCTGTGGACATTCAGTACTTC. V and J are TRBV7-6 and TRBJ2-4; TRBD2 is a possible D gene (7 bases). Per the germline V gene, CDR1 is SGHVS and CDR2 is FNYEAQ. Trimming shortened V by 5 bases and J by 8 bases, and 16 bases separated the two germline ends. The CDR3 contains 14 residues.

This clonotype showed up many times. The chain is built from TRBV4-1 and TRBJ1-6, with 8 bases matching TRBD1. The CDR3 runs 16 residues. V gave up 4 bases and J gave up 7 bases; unmatched junction bases: 9. Germline V CDR1 and CDR2: MGHRA, YSYEKL. The chain's CDR3 is CASSLTPRGRNSPLHF. CDR3 nucleotides: TGCGCCAGCAGCCTAACGCCCAGGGGGCGGAATTCACCCCTCCACTTT.

There are many counts of this clonotype. This sequence joins TRBV20-1 and TRBJ1-1, with 7 bases aligning to TRBD1. CDR3 size: 15 residues. The V gene's germline CDR1 is DFQATT and CDR2 SNEGSKA (reference sequence). The trim removed 2 bases at V and 1 base at J, leaving 7 bases unmatched. CDR3 in DNA: TGCAGTGCTAGACGACAGGGAGTGGCGAACACTGAAGCTTTCTTT. Encoded protein: CSARRQGVANTEAFF.

This clonotype occurred many times. This chain uses TRBV4-1 with TRBJ2-5; D is unresolved. Germline V gene sequence: CDR1 MGHRA, CDR2 YSYEKL. The CDR3 has 15 amino acids. Deletions cut 3 bases from V and 1 base from J, with 12 bases between. The CDR3 region is CASSQHRTFQETQYF. The CDR3 nucleotides read TGCGCCAGCAGCCAGCATCGGACGTTCCAAGAGACCCAGTACTTC.

There are many counts of this clonotype. V gene TRBV20-1 combines with J gene TRBJ2-3; D not resolved. V shed 3 bases and J shed 4 bases, with 11 bases lying between them. There are 13 residues in the CDR3. Germline V gives CDR1 DFQATT, CDR2 SNEGSKA (reference sequence). CDR3 region: CSASISIADTQYF. The CDR3, as DNA: TGCAGTGCTAGTATTTCAATCGCAGATACGCAGTATTTT.

A few counts support this clonotype. The J gene is TRBJ2-5, the V gene TRBV4-2; 7 bases agree with TRBD2. Germline loops: CDR1 LGHNA, CDR2 YNFKEQ. The V and J ends lost 1 base and 1 base, in that order; junction bases with no gene match: 12. The CDR3 spans 18 residues. The CDR3 DNA reads as TGTGCCAGCAGCCAAGGGGGAGGCGCGGGGGTGGTCCAAGAGACCCAGTACTTC. Translation: CASSQGGGAGVVQETQYF.

This clonotype has a count of ten or more. The chain combines TRBV5-1 with TRBJ1-2, with D maybe TRBD1 (6 bases). The CDR3 length is 13 residues. V was trimmed by 0 bases and J by 4 bases, leaving 7 bases between them. Germline V lookup: CDR1 SGHRS, CDR2 YFSETQ. The CDR3 region has the DNA TGCGCCAGCAGCTTGGAACAGGGCTATGGCTACACCTTC. Protein product: CASSLEQGYGYTF.

The chain has TRBV6-5 and TRBJ1-1; D call uncertain. The CDR3 is made up of 13 amino acids. The V end lost 5 bases, the J end lost 0 bases, and 7 bases lay between the germline ends. Germline values: CDR1 MNHEY, CDR2 SVGAGI. CDR3 coding DNA: TGTGCCAGCAGTGGACTAGTGAACACTGAAGCTTTCTTT. Its protein product is CASSGLVNTEAFF.